This TCR beta chain was captured in a study of blood T cell repertoires in COVID-19. On the study more broadly: Samples of COVID-19 (acute and convalescent) were obtained from the United States, Italy and Spain. In each case, the material was cDNA or gDNA derived from T cells, B-cell-depleted T cells, or PBMCs.

Original analysis: Estimation of nucleated cell counts relied on the amplification of reference gene primers. Repertoires were generated with immunoSEQ multiplex PCR, while TCRdb's copy carries only in-frame clones and drops some. That table is the source of V, J and clone size, and D and trimming were worked out from the DNA. The sample has approximately 210,000 clones, approximately 90% seen once. In this sample, this clone turned up once. Sequencing was carried out using peripheral blood. The receptor comes from a man between 65 and 80 years old with acute or convalescent COVID-19.

CDR3 sequence (DNA): TGCGCCAGCAGAGGGACTTTCAATGAGCAGTTCTTC. Protein: CASRGTFNEQFF. The J gene is TRBJ2-1, the V gene TRBV5-1; possibly TRBD2 for D (6 bases). Germline V gene lookup returns CDR1 SGHRS and CDR2 YFSETQ. V shed 5 bases and J shed 6 bases, with 9 bases lying between them. The length of the CDR3 is 12 residues. Full variable domain (rest looked up from reference TRBV5-1 and TRBJ2-1): KAGVTQTPRYLIKTRGQQVTLSCSPISGHRSVSWYQQTPGQGLQFLFEYFSETQRNKGNFPGRFSGRQFSNSRSEMNVSTLELGDSALYLCASRGTFNEQFFGPGTRLTVL.